This T cell receptor (beta chain) was profiled in a study of blood T cell repertoires in COVID-19. Overall study context: The cDNA or gDNA used as material had been derived from T cells, B-cell-depleted T cells, or PBMCs.

This clone was observed at least ten times. The germline gene is not matched at one end of the junction; a read error may be the cause. The CDR3 covers 12 residues. Original analysis: For nucleated cells, counts were estimated from reference gene primer amplification. Sequencing was performed with immunoSEQ multiplex PCR; in TCRdb, only in-frame clones are kept and a portion is missing. V, J and clone size are those of that table, while D and trimming were read from the DNA. The sample comprises roughly 120,000 clones, approximately 80% of which are singletons, and over 7% rests with the top ten. The V gene is TRBV12-3 or TRBV12-4, the J gene TRBJ2-7, with D perhaps matching TRBD1 (6 bases). The receptor was derived from a human donor in a cohort sampled during active COVID-19. The sequenced material came from peripheral blood. The CDR3 is CASSFGFQDRSF. As DNA, the CDR3 is TGTGCCAGCAGTTTCGGCTTTCAAGACAGGTCCTTC.